This is a list of T cell receptor beta chains from one sample in a study of blood T cell repertoires in COVID-19. The assay was immunoSEQ multiplex PCR, and TCRdb's table has in-frame clones only and misses some. This table has over 60,000 clones, about nine tenths appearing once. The specimen was peripheral blood. The receptors were sampled from a man aged 65-85 years with active or convalescent COVID-19. Each CDR3 is given with its conserved first and last residue. A D gene is named only where the DNA matches it firmly. Rows give clone size only sometimes, using once, few, many, or a class for an expanded clone.

clone size: NA
D gene: TRBD1
V gene: TRBV7-3
J gene: TRBJ2-1
CDR3 protein: CASSPGQLGGNEQFF
CDR3 DNA: TGTGCCAGCAGCCCGGGACAGCTTGGGGGCAATGAGCAGTTCTTC

clone size: once
D gene: NA
V gene: TRBV5-1
J gene: TRBJ1-6
CDR3 protein: CASSLEGRSSYNSPLHF
CDR3 DNA: TGCGCCAGCAGCTTGGAGGGGAGGAGCTCCTATAATTCACCCCTCCACTTT

clone size: NA
D gene: TRBD1
V gene: TRBV2
J gene: TRBJ1-5
CDR3 protein: CASTVGQVESQPQHF
CDR3 DNA: TGTGCCAGCACCGTGGGACAGGTCGAAAGTCAGCCCCAGCATTTT

clone size: NA
D gene: TRBD1
V gene: TRBV5-4
J gene: TRBJ1-2
CDR3 protein: CASSWGTGETGYTF
CDR3 DNA: TGTGCCAGCAGCTGGGGGACAGGGGAAACTGGCTACACCTTC

clone size: NA
D gene: NA
V gene: TRBV5-6
J gene: TRBJ1-6
CDR3 protein: CASRQTGNSPLHF
CDR3 DNA: TGTGCCAGCAGACAAACAGGGAATTCACCCCTCCACTTT

clone size: NA
D gene: TRBD2
V gene: TRBV30
J gene: TRBJ2-1
CDR3 protein: CACILAELGREQFF
CDR3 DNA: TGTGCCTGCATACTAGCGGAGCTAGGGCGCGAGCAGTTCTTC

clone size: NA
D gene: TRBD1
V gene: TRBV12-3/TRBV12-4
J gene: TRBJ2-1
CDR3 protein: CASSLRDRALF
CDR3 DNA: TGTGCCAGCAGTTTACGGGACAGGGCCCTCTTC

clone size: NA
D gene: NA
V gene: TRBV2
J gene: TRBJ1-5
CDR3 protein: CASSFRDKGQPQHF
CDR3 DNA: TGTGCCAGCAGTTTTCGGGACAAAGGTCAGCCCCAGCATTTT

clone size: NA
D gene: TRBD1
V gene: TRBV28
J gene: TRBJ1-1
CDR3 protein: CASSSQGARRTEAFF
CDR3 DNA: TGTGCCAGCAGTTCCCAGGGGGCGCGTCGAACTGAAGCTTTCTTT

clone size: NA
D gene: TRBD2
V gene: TRBV19
J gene: TRBJ2-1
CDR3 protein: CASSKGTSGWNEQFF
CDR3 DNA: TGTGCCAGTAGTAAAGGGACTAGCGGATGGAATGAGCAGTTCTTC

clone size: NA
D gene: NA
V gene: TRBV28
J gene: TRBJ2-2
CDR3 protein: CASRRATGELFF
CDR3 DNA: TGTGCCAGCAGGAGGGCTACCGGGGAGCTGTTTTTT

clone size: NA
D gene: NA
V gene: TRBV28
J gene: TRBJ1-5
CDR3 protein: CASTGGWNQPQHF
CDR3 DNA: TGTGCCAGCACTGGGGGGTGGAATCAGCCCCAGCATTTT

clone size: NA
D gene: NA
V gene: TRBV7-3
J gene: TRBJ1-6
CDR3 protein: CASSLTQNSPLHF
CDR3 DNA: TGTGCCAGCAGCTTAACCCAAAATTCACCCCTCCACTTT

clone size: NA
D gene: NA
V gene: TRBV4-1
J gene: TRBJ1-4
CDR3 protein: CASTFGGVANEKLFF
CDR3 DNA: TGCGCCAGCACCTTCGGGGGGGTTGCTAATGAAAAACTGTTTTTT

clone size: NA
D gene: TRBD2
V gene: TRBV2
J gene: TRBJ2-3
CDR3 protein: CASSELAGATDTQYF
CDR3 DNA: TGTGCCAGCAGTGAACTAGCGGGAGCGACAGATACGCAGTATTTT

clone size: NA
D gene: TRBD2
V gene: TRBV19
J gene: TRBJ2-3
CDR3 protein: CASSPRTSGMSTDTQYF
CDR3 DNA: TGTGCCAGTAGTCCCAGGACTAGCGGGATGAGCACAGATACGCAGTATTTT

clone size: few
D gene: TRBD2
V gene: TRBV2
J gene: TRBJ2-1
CDR3 protein: CASTRGLAGGPDNEQFF
CDR3 DNA: TGTGCCAGCACAAGAGGACTAGCGGGAGGGCCTGACAATGAGCAGTTCTTC

clone size: NA
D gene: NA
V gene: TRBV24-1
J gene: TRBJ2-2
CDR3 protein: CATSDLDSYTGELFF
CDR3 DNA: TGTGCCACCAGTGATTTAGACAGCTACACCGGGGAGCTGTTTTTT

clone size: NA
D gene: NA
V gene: TRBV6-5
J gene: TRBJ1-1
CDR3 protein: CASSYSSRNTEAFF
CDR3 DNA: TGTGCCAGCAGTTACTCTTCGAGGAACACTGAAGCTTTCTTT

clone size: NA
D gene: NA
V gene: TRBV7-2
J gene: TRBJ1-5
CDR3 protein: CASSLAGRGNQPQHF
CDR3 DNA: TGTGCCAGCAGCTTGGCGGGTCGGGGTAATCAGCCCCAGCATTTT

clone size: NA
D gene: NA
V gene: TRBV5-1
J gene: TRBJ2-3
CDR3 protein: CASSSNPTGQSDTQYF
CDR3 DNA: TGCGCCAGCAGCTCCAACCCTACAGGCCAATCCGATACGCAGTATTTT

clone size: NA
D gene: NA
V gene: TRBV6-6
J gene: TRBJ1-1
CDR3 protein: CASSYSTLYAFF
CDR3 DNA: TGTGCCAGCAGTTACTCAACATTGTATGCTTTCTTT

clone size: NA
D gene: NA
V gene: TRBV6-5
J gene: TRBJ1-6
CDR3 protein: CASVSATDNSPLHF
CDR3 DNA: TGTGCCAGCGTCTCCGCGACTGATAATTCACCCCTCCACTTT

clone size: NA
D gene: TRBD1
V gene: TRBV7-9
J gene: TRBJ1-1
CDR3 protein: CASSLSTGDTEAFF
CDR3 DNA: TGTGCCAGCAGCTTATCGACAGGGGACACTGAAGCTTTCTTT

clone size: few
D gene: TRBD1
V gene: TRBV4-2
J gene: TRBJ2-5
CDR3 protein: CASSQDGDSGETQYF
CDR3 DNA: TGTGCCAGCAGCCAAGATGGGGACAGTGGAGAGACCCAGTACTTC

clone size: NA
D gene: NA
V gene: TRBV30
J gene: TRBJ1-4
CDR3 protein: CAWSVLREKLFF
CDR3 DNA: TGTGCCTGGAGTGTACTCCGGGAAAAACTGTTTTTT

clone size: NA
D gene: NA
V gene: TRBV15
J gene: TRBJ2-7
CDR3 protein: CATSRGGLYEQYF
CDR3 DNA: TGTGCCACCAGCAGAGGGGGGCTCTACGAGCAGTACTTC

clone size: NA
D gene: NA
V gene: TRBV27
J gene: TRBJ1-2
CDR3 protein: CASSRNRENYGYTF
CDR3 DNA: TGTGCCAGCAGTCGTAACAGGGAGAACTATGGCTACACCTTC

clone size: NA
D gene: NA
V gene: TRBV9
J gene: TRBJ2-1
CDR3 protein: CASSVGPGVSYNEQFF
CDR3 DNA: TGTGCCAGCAGCGTAGGACCGGGAGTATCCTACAATGAGCAGTTCTTC

clone size: NA
D gene: TRBD1
V gene: TRBV5-1
J gene: TRBJ1-4
CDR3 protein: CASSLDRGREKLFF
CDR3 DNA: TGCGCCAGCAGCTTAGACAGGGGACGTGAAAAACTGTTTTTT

clone size: NA
D gene: NA
V gene: TRBV11-2
J gene: TRBJ2-7
CDR3 protein: CASLQQGKEQYF
CDR3 DNA: TGTGCCAGTTTACAGCAGGGGAAGGAGCAGTACTTC

clone size: NA
D gene: NA
V gene: TRBV27
J gene: TRBJ1-6
CDR3 protein: CASSLIRTEGGSYNSPLHF
CDR3 DNA: TGTGCCAGCAGTCTAATACGGACAGAGGGTGGCTCCTATAATTCACCCCTCCACTTT

clone size: NA
D gene: NA
V gene: TRBV5-1
J gene: TRBJ1-1
CDR3 protein: CASSSLDSTPKAFF
CDR3 DNA: TGCGCCAGCAGCTCCCTAGACTCGACCCCCAAAGCTTTCTTT

clone size: NA
D gene: TRBD1
V gene: TRBV3-1/TRBV3-2
J gene: TRBJ1-6
CDR3 protein: CASSHVGQGATELDSPLHF
CDR3 DNA: TGTGCCAGCAGCCACGTCGGACAGGGGGCGACCGAATTGGATTCACCCCTCCACTTT

clone size: NA
D gene: TRBD1
V gene: TRBV28
J gene: TRBJ1-4
CDR3 protein: CASSTRALDRAGEKLFF
CDR3 DNA: TGTGCCAGCAGTACACGGGCCCTGGACAGGGCGGGTGAAAAACTGTTTTTT

clone size: NA
D gene: NA
V gene: TRBV5-5
J gene: TRBJ1-1
CDR3 protein: CASSLGSISLNTEAFF
CDR3 DNA: TGTGCCAGCAGCTTGGGCAGCATTAGCTTGAACACTGAAGCTTTCTTT

clone size: few
D gene: NA
V gene: TRBV11-2
J gene: TRBJ1-2
CDR3 protein: CASSFIQGRGIHGYTF
CDR3 DNA: TGTGCCAGCAGCTTCATTCAGGGACGCGGGATACATGGCTACACCTTC

clone size: once
D gene: NA
V gene: TRBV21-1
J gene: TRBJ1-1
CDR3 protein: CASSEGQGSTEAFF
CDR3 DNA: TGTGCCAGCAGCGAGGGCCAGGGGAGCACTGAAGCTTTCTTT

clone size: NA
D gene: NA
V gene: TRBV23-1
J gene: TRBJ1-5
CDR3 protein: CASSQFRAGRVQHF
CDR3 DNA: TGCGCCAGCAGTCAATTTAGGGCAGGGAGGGTCCAGCATTTT

clone size: few
D gene: NA
V gene: TRBV5-1
J gene: TRBJ2-3
CDR3 protein: CASSLGWGEDTQYF
CDR3 DNA: TGCGCCAGCAGCTTGGGATGGGGAGAAGATACGCAGTATTTT

clone size: NA
D gene: TRBD1
V gene: TRBV11-3
J gene: TRBJ2-3
CDR3 protein: CASSLRGQRDTQYF
CDR3 DNA: TGTGCCAGCAGCTTGAGGGGGCAGCGGGATACGCAGTATTTT

clone size: NA
D gene: NA
V gene: TRBV11-2
J gene: TRBJ1-3
CDR3 protein: CACKPLGGSLGNTIYF
CDR3 DNA: TGTGCCTGCAAACCTCTGGGGGGATCGTTGGGAAACACCATATATTTT

clone size: once
D gene: TRBD2
V gene: TRBV7-9
J gene: TRBJ2-3
CDR3 protein: CASSHRETSGRDTQYF
CDR3 DNA: TGTGCCAGCAGCCATCGCGAGACTAGCGGGAGGGATACGCAGTATTTT

clone size: NA
D gene: NA
V gene: TRBV16
J gene: TRBJ1-5
CDR3 protein: CASSRRGGVGNQPQHF
CDR3 DNA: TGTGCCAGCAGCCGCCGCGGGGGCGTGGGCAATCAGCCCCAGCATTTT

clone size: NA
D gene: TRBD2
V gene: TRBV7-3
J gene: TRBJ2-1
CDR3 protein: CASSRLAGGVNEQFF
CDR3 DNA: TGTGCCAGCAGCCGACTAGCGGGAGGGGTAAATGAGCAGTTCTTC

clone size: NA
D gene: NA
V gene: TRBV18
J gene: TRBJ1-3
CDR3 protein: CASSPTGYSGNTIYF
CDR3 DNA: TGTGCCAGCTCACCAACGGGGTACTCTGGAAACACCATATATTTT

clone size: NA
D gene: NA
V gene: TRBV2
J gene: TRBJ1-1
CDR3 protein: CASRQQDMNTEAFF
CDR3 DNA: TGTGCCAGCCGGCAACAAGACATGAACACTGAAGCTTTCTTT

clone size: NA
D gene: NA
V gene: TRBV5-4
J gene: TRBJ1-2
CDR3 protein: CASSRTGNYGYTF
CDR3 DNA: TGTGCCAGCAGCCGCACAGGGAACTATGGCTACACCTTC

clone size: NA
D gene: NA
V gene: TRBV12-3/TRBV12-4
J gene: TRBJ1-3
CDR3 protein: CASIDRRGGNLYF
CDR3 DNA: TGTGCCAGCATCGACCGCCGGGGCGGGAATTTATATTTT

clone size: NA
D gene: NA
V gene: TRBV27
J gene: TRBJ1-5
CDR3 protein: CASSLDIYQPQHF
CDR3 DNA: TGTGCCAGCAGTTTAGACATTTATCAGCCCCAGCATTTT

clone size: NA
D gene: TRBD2
V gene: TRBV4-3
J gene: TRBJ2-2
CDR3 protein: CASSQETSFSPYRELFF
CDR3 DNA: TGCGCCAGCAGCCAAGAGACTAGCTTTTCACCGTACCGGGAGCTGTTTTTT

clone size: NA
D gene: NA
V gene: TRBV6-6
J gene: TRBJ1-3
CDR3 protein: CASSTPGKRNTIYF
CDR3 DNA: TGTGCCAGCAGTACCCCGGGGAAGCGAAACACCATATATTTT